The text below deals with one T cell receptor (beta chain). The antigen is undetermined. This sample is part of a study of early stage breast cancer tumors. Libraries were prepared by immunoSEQ multiplex PCR; TCRdb keeps only in-frame clonotypes and omits some of them. The repertoire holds some 41,000 clones, with about three quarters as singletons. Study findings and constraints: Chain pairing and CD4, CD8 or FOXP3 expression were not captured. Enriched TCRB sequences shared across patients were mostly commonly generated sequences. Compared with adjacent normal breast tissue, tumors showed 2 to 2.5-fold greater T cell density and higher clonality.

The V gene lost 0 bases and the J gene lost 13 bases, with 9 bases spanning the gap. This CDR3 comprises 12 residues. Germline V CDR1 and CDR2: KGHSH, LQKENI. The source of this sequence is a person between 50 and 60 years old with breast cancer. The specimen was blood. The chain employs TRBV18 and TRBJ2-2, with D possibly matching TRBD1 (5 bases). CDR3 residues: CASSPPQGGLFF. DNA for the CDR3: TGTGCCAGCTCACCACCGCAGGGTGGGCTGTTTTTT.